A selection of T cell receptor beta chains follows, all from one sample in a study of regulatory T cells in long-lasting Graves disease. TCRdb re-called the multiplex PCR reads with MiXCR, one entry per CDR3 protein. The repertoire consists of 250,000 to 400,000 distinct CDR3 sequences, with 18% occurring once and the leading ten covering approximately 35%. Sequenced here: peripheral blood mononuclear cells (PBMCs), sampled at new diagnosis, from a patient treated with antithyroid drugs. The receptors derive from a female donor with Graves disease. CDR3s include the opening cysteine and the closing phenylalanine or tryptophan. D genes are given only for firm matches. Clone size is not always given. Where it is, it says once, few, many or a class for expanded clones.

d_call: TRBD1; v_call: TRBV28; clone_size: many; j_call: TRBJ2-1; cdr3_aa: CASSPTGGRNEQFF; cdr3_nt: TGTGCCAGCAGCCCGACAGGGGGTCGAAATGAGCAGTTCTTC
d_call: .; v_call: TRBV28; clone_size: many; j_call: TRBJ2-3; cdr3_aa: CASSLPLDSDTQYF; cdr3_nt: TGTGCCAGCAGTCTACCCCTCGACTCAGATACGCAGTATTTT
d_call: .; v_call: TRBV12-5; clone_size: many; j_call: TRBJ1-5; cdr3_aa: CASGTGLRESNQPQHF; cdr3_nt: TGTGCTAGTGGTACGGGACTCAGGGAAAGCAATCAGCCCCAGCATTTT
d_call: TRBD1; v_call: TRBV29-1; clone_size: many; j_call: TRBJ1-1; cdr3_aa: CSVGATGRNTEAFF; cdr3_nt: TGCAGCGTTGGCGCGACAGGGAGGAACACTGAAGCTTTCTTT
d_call: .; v_call: TRBV20-1; clone_size: .; j_call: TRBJ1-6; cdr3_aa: CSASGLIQGGSPLHF; cdr3_nt: TGCAGTGCTAGCGGCTTGATACAAGGAGGGTCACCCCTCCACTTT
d_call: TRBD1; v_call: TRBV13; clone_size: .; j_call: TRBJ2-5; cdr3_aa: CASSSLPGQGYEETQYF; cdr3_nt: TGTGCCAGCAGCTCTCTGCCGGGACAGGGTTATGAAGAGACCCAGTACTTC
d_call: .; v_call: TRBV4-2; clone_size: .; j_call: TRBJ2-1; cdr3_aa: CASSPRRALSAVDYNEQFF; cdr3_nt: TGTGCCAGCAGCCCCCGTAGGGCCCTTTCGGCTGTAGACTACAATGAGCAGTTCTTC
d_call: TRBD1; v_call: TRBV12-3/TRBV12-4; clone_size: .; j_call: TRBJ1-2; cdr3_aa: CASSSVVGQGVKHNYGYAF; cdr3_nt: TGTGCCAGCAGTTCCGTCGTGGGACAGGGGGTGAAACATAACTATGGCTACGCCTTC
d_call: TRBD2; v_call: TRBV12-3/TRBV12-4; clone_size: many; j_call: TRBJ2-2; cdr3_aa: CASSRTSYTGELFF; cdr3_nt: TGTGCCAGCAGTCGGACTAGCTACACCGGGGAGCTGTTTTTT
d_call: .; v_call: TRBV2; clone_size: many; j_call: TRBJ1-1; cdr3_aa: CATKDTGGPVGTEAFF; cdr3_nt: TGTGCCACCAAAGACACGGGCGGACCTGTGGGCACTGAAGCTTTCTTT
d_call: .; v_call: TRBV7-9; clone_size: many; j_call: TRBJ1-5; cdr3_aa: CASSLDRAPQHF; cdr3_nt: TGTGCCAGCAGCTTAGACAGGGCGCCCCAGCATTTT
d_call: TRBD2; v_call: TRBV5-1; clone_size: few; j_call: TRBJ2-3; cdr3_aa: CASSLVAGGPSLSSTDTQYF; cdr3_nt: TGCGCCAGCAGCTTGGTAGCGGGAGGGCCAAGCCTTTCAAGCACAGATACGCAGTATTTT
d_call: TRBD2; v_call: TRBV24-1; clone_size: many; j_call: TRBJ2-3; cdr3_aa: CATSDLLTSGSTDTQYF; cdr3_nt: TGTGCCACCAGTGATTTGCTGACTAGCGGAAGCACAGATACGCAGTATTTT
d_call: TRBD2; v_call: TRBV7-6; clone_size: .; j_call: TRBJ2-1; cdr3_aa: CASSLTGTSFVDEQFF; cdr3_nt: TGTGCCAGCAGCTTAACCGGGACTAGCTTTGTCGATGAGCAGTTCTTC
d_call: TRBD2; v_call: TRBV12-3/TRBV12-4; clone_size: many; j_call: TRBJ2-1; cdr3_aa: CASSPGTSGRSGTFF; cdr3_nt: TGTGCCAGCAGTCCCGGGACTAGCGGGAGATCGGGTACGTTCTTC
d_call: .; v_call: TRBV27; clone_size: many; j_call: TRBJ1-5; cdr3_aa: CASSLYRGGQPQHF; cdr3_nt: TGTGCCAGCAGTTTATATAGGGGGGGGCAGCCCCAGCATTTT
d_call: TRBD1; v_call: TRBV12-3/TRBV12-4; clone_size: many; j_call: TRBJ1-1; cdr3_aa: CASSSRDRETEAFF; cdr3_nt: TGTGCCAGCAGTTCCCGGGACAGGGAAACTGAAGCTTTCTTT
d_call: .; v_call: TRBV7-9; clone_size: many; j_call: TRBJ2-1; cdr3_aa: CASSLDRGRRHNEQFF; cdr3_nt: TGTGCCAGCAGCTTAGACCGGGGTCGAAGGCACAATGAGCAGTTCTTC
d_call: .; v_call: TRBV14; clone_size: .; j_call: TRBJ2-5; cdr3_aa: CASSPDENASPLFPHPVTIETQYF; cdr3_nt: TGTGCCAGCAGCCCGGACGAAAACGCTTCCCCTCTTTTTCCGCACCCTGTTACTATCGAGACCCAGTACTTC
d_call: TRBD2; v_call: TRBV15; clone_size: few; j_call: TRBJ2-1; cdr3_aa: CATSRDLGLGNEQFF; cdr3_nt: TGTGCCACCAGCAGAGATCTGGGACTAGGGAATGAGCAGTTCTTC
d_call: .; v_call: TRBV15; clone_size: .; j_call: TRBJ1-4; cdr3_aa: CATSRDPSRPGEKLFF; cdr3_nt: TGTGCCACCAGCAGAGATCCGTCCCGGCCTGGTGAAAAACTGTTTTTT
d_call: TRBD2; v_call: TRBV3-1; clone_size: many; j_call: TRBJ2-7; cdr3_aa: CASSMTTSGRFEQYF; cdr3_nt: TGTGCCAGCAGCATGACGACTAGCGGGAGATTCGAGCAGTACTTC
d_call: TRBD1; v_call: TRBV5-8; clone_size: many; j_call: TRBJ2-7; cdr3_aa: CASSQDRGHEQYF; cdr3_nt: TGTGCCAGCAGCCAGGACAGGGGCCACGAGCAGTACTTC
d_call: .; v_call: TRBV28; clone_size: many; j_call: TRBJ1-6; cdr3_aa: CASSTTQRTLHF; cdr3_nt: TGTGCCAGCAGCACGACCCAGCGAACCCTCCACTTT
d_call: TRBD2; v_call: TRBV6-1; clone_size: many; j_call: TRBJ2-3; cdr3_aa: CASRGLAGDLNTQYF; cdr3_nt: TGTGCCAGCAGGGGACTAGCGGGGGATCTTAATACGCAGTATTTT
d_call: .; v_call: TRBV7-8; clone_size: many; j_call: TRBJ1-2; cdr3_aa: CASSLERGVAGYTF; cdr3_nt: TGTGCCAGCAGCTTAGAAAGGGGGGTAGCTGGCTACACCTTC
d_call: TRBD2; v_call: TRBV5-1; clone_size: few; j_call: TRBJ2-3; cdr3_aa: CASSLQRLRLAGTDTQYF; cdr3_nt: TGCGCCAGCAGCTTGCAGCGTCTCAGACTAGCGGGGACAGATACGCAGTATTTT
d_call: .; v_call: TRBV5-6; clone_size: many; j_call: TRBJ1-1; cdr3_aa: CASSLSLTEAFF; cdr3_nt: TGTGCCAGCAGCTTGAGTTTAACTGAAGCTTTCTTT
d_call: TRBD1; v_call: TRBV3-1; clone_size: few; j_call: TRBJ2-5; cdr3_aa: CASGTGGATETQYF; cdr3_nt: TGTGCCAGCGGGACAGGGGGCGCGACAGAGACCCAGTACTTC
d_call: TRBD2; v_call: TRBV6-4; clone_size: .; j_call: TRBJ2-1; cdr3_aa: CASSEAGGHNEQFF; cdr3_nt: TGTGCCAGCAGTGAAGCGGGAGGGCACAATGAGCAGTTCTTC
d_call: .; v_call: TRBV9; clone_size: .; j_call: TRBJ2-1; cdr3_aa: CASTRDHEQFF; cdr3_nt: TGTGCCAGCACTAGGGATCATGAGCAGTTCTTC
d_call: TRBD2; v_call: TRBV20-1; clone_size: .; j_call: TRBJ2-1; cdr3_aa: CSARAKNPGLADHNEQFF; cdr3_nt: TGCAGTGCTAGAGCCAAAAACCCGGGACTAGCGGACCACAATGAGCAGTTCTTC
d_call: .; v_call: TRBV11-1; clone_size: .; j_call: TRBJ2-5; cdr3_aa: CASSLVGAVETQYF; cdr3_nt: TGTGCCAGCAGCTTAGTGGGAGCAGTGGAGACCCAGTACTTC
d_call: .; v_call: TRBV28; clone_size: many; j_call: TRBJ1-4; cdr3_aa: CASSFGTNEKLFF; cdr3_nt: TGTGCCAGCAGTTTTGGAACTAATGAAAAACTGTTTTTT
d_call: .; v_call: TRBV7-3; clone_size: .; j_call: TRBJ1-3; cdr3_aa: CASSPYHRSGNTIYF; cdr3_nt: TGTGCCAGCAGCCCGTATCACAGGTCTGGAAACACCATATATTTT
d_call: .; v_call: TRBV5-1; clone_size: .; j_call: TRBJ1-1; cdr3_aa: CASSLESGLRTGNTEAFF; cdr3_nt: TGCGCCAGCAGCTTGGAAAGCGGGCTTAGGACGGGGAACACTGAAGCTTTCTTT
d_call: .; v_call: TRBV28; clone_size: many; j_call: TRBJ1-3; cdr3_aa: CASLDTSSGNTIYF; cdr3_nt: TGTGCCAGCCTGGACACCTCGTCTGGAAACACCATATATTTT
d_call: .; v_call: TRBV29-1; clone_size: .; j_call: TRBJ2-7; cdr3_aa: CSVRARVNEQYF; cdr3_nt: TGCAGCGTTCGAGCAAGGGTTAACGAGCAGTACTTC
d_call: .; v_call: TRBV3-1; clone_size: many; j_call: TRBJ2-3; cdr3_aa: CASSSEDAQYF; cdr3_nt: TGTGCCAGCAGTTCTGAGGACGCGCAGTATTTT
d_call: TRBD1; v_call: TRBV6-1; clone_size: .; j_call: TRBJ2-5; cdr3_aa: CASIPGQGGFTTQYF; cdr3_nt: TGTGCCAGCATCCCAGGACAGGGGGGGTTCACGACCCAGTACTTC
d_call: .; v_call: TRBV27; clone_size: many; j_call: TRBJ2-7; cdr3_aa: CASSLLGGIYYEQYF; cdr3_nt: TGTGCCAGCAGTTTATTGGGCGGGATCTACTACGAGCAGTACTTC
d_call: .; v_call: TRBV6-5; clone_size: many; j_call: TRBJ1-4; cdr3_aa: CASSYSILRDEKLFF; cdr3_nt: TGTGCCAGCAGTTACTCGATTCTCAGGGATGAAAAACTGTTTTTT
d_call: .; v_call: TRBV27; clone_size: many; j_call: TRBJ2-3; cdr3_aa: CANPGPPSPSADTQYF; cdr3_nt: TGTGCCAACCCGGGCCCCCCTAGCCCGAGCGCAGATACGCAGTATTTT